What follows are 22 T cell receptor beta chains derived from one specimen sequenced in a study of cytomegalovirus exposure and HLA in healthy donors. Use of 60 Vbeta and 13 Jbeta primers characterized the PCR. The repertoire was sequenced with immunoSEQ multiplex PCR; TCRdb's copy has only in-frame clones and lacks some. The sample has tens of thousands of clones. The sample taken for sequencing was PBMCs. The source of these receptors is a male donor in good health and CMV-seronegative.

J is TRBJ1-3 and V is TRBV19, with TRBD1 as a possible D gene (6 bases). V lost 5 bases and J lost 0, with 14 bases in between. CDR1 is LNHDA, CDR2 SQIVND, per germline (reference sequence). CDR3 length equals 16 residues. The CDR3 sequence is CASSPRDKLSGNTIYF. Written as DNA, the CDR3 is TGTGCCAGTAGTCCCAGGGACAAACTCTCTGGAAACACCATATATTTT. The whole variable domain, filled in from reference TRBV19 and TRBJ1-3, reads DGGITQSPKYLFRKEGQNVTLSCEQNLNHDAMYWYRQDPGQGLRLIYYSQIVNDFQKGDIAEGYSVSREKKESFPLTVTSAQKNPTAFYLCASSPRDKLSGNTIYFGEGSWLTVV.

This chain's CDR3 is CASSSRQGPYNEQFF. The CDR3 nucleotides read TGTGCCAGCAGCTCCCGACAGGGGCCCTACAATGAGCAGTTCTTC. The gene calls are TRBV14 and TRBJ2-1; TRBD1 matches at 8 bases. In germline, CDR1 is SGHDN, CDR2 FVKESK. This CDR3 is 15 amino acids long. Unmatched junction bases numbered 5, after V lost 5 bases and J lost 2 bases.

The chain is built from TRBV5-4 and TRBJ2-7; weak D call: TRBD2 (5 bases). The germline gives CDR1 SGHNT, CDR2 YYREEE (reference sequence). Trimming pared 4 bases from V and 3 bases from J, leaving 11 bases between. This CDR3 region has 13 residues. In nucleotides, the CDR3 is TGTGCCAGCAGCCCTCTCGGGGTCTACGAGCAGTACTTC. Protein product: CASSPLGVYEQYF.

The chain links TRBV6-1 to TRBJ1-1, with 7 bases lining up with TRBD1. CDR1 is MNHNS and CDR2 is SASEGT in the germline V gene. The CDR3 length is 15 residues. Trimming took 1 base from V and 9 from J; bases not matched to a gene: 11. The CDR3 coding sequence is TGTGCCAGCAGTGAAGGGAATAGGGACAGCGATAAAGCTTTCTTT. It codes for CASSEGNRDSDKAFF.

The chain joins TRBV15 to TRBJ2-5; 8 nucleotides line up with TRBD1. Germline-derived CDR1 and CDR2 are LNHNV and YYDKDF (reference sequence). The J segment lost 1 base and the V segment lost 2 bases, leaving 6 bases of the junction unmatched. The CDR3 spans 16 residues. The CDR3 loop is CATSRLIDRGQETQYF. The CDR3 DNA reads as TGTGCCACCAGCAGATTAATAGACAGGGGCCAAGAGACCCAGTACTTC.

The CDR3 DNA reads as TGTGCCACCAGCAGAGATGGGGCAGGTAGAGCTTTCTTT. Encoded protein: CATSRDGAGRAFF. The V call is TRBV15, the J call TRBJ1-1; TRBD1 might be the D (5 bases). Trimming removed 0 bases from V and 10 bases from J, with 12 bases in between. Germline-derived CDR1 and CDR2 are LNHNV and YYDKDF (reference sequence). The CDR3 is made up of 13 amino acids.

The rearrangement uses TRBV19 and TRBJ2-3, with 9 bases matching TRBD2. CDR3 length equals 14 residues. V dropped 9 bases and J dropped 4; count of bases not matched to a gene: 8. Germline-derived CDR1 and CDR2 are LNHDA and SQIVND (reference sequence). The CDR3 here is CASAWAGGADTQYF. The CDR3 DNA sequence: TGTGCCAGCGCTTGGGCGGGAGGGGCAGATACGCAGTATTTT.

The chain carries TRBV7-6 and TRBJ2-7; D possibly corresponds to TRBD2 (5 bases). The germline V gene has CDR1 SGHVS and CDR2 FNYEAQ. The CDR3 spans 14 residues. The germline V and J ends were trimmed by 4 bases and 5 bases, with 15 bases remaining between them. CDR3 protein: CASSSLTSFDEQYF. CDR3 DNA sequence: TGTGCCAGCAGCTCGCTAACTAGTTTCGACGAGCAGTACTTC.

The CDR3 DNA sequence: TGTGCCAGCAGTGACAGGTCACACCAGCCCCAGCATTTT. It yields the protein CASSDRSHQPQHF. This chain joins TRBV6-1 and TRBJ1-5; D gene ambiguous. The CDR3 has 13 residues. Per the germline V gene, CDR1 is MNHNS and CDR2 is SASEGT. The V gene lost 3 bases and the J gene lost 7 bases, with 10 bases spanning the gap.

The chain links TRBV6-1 to TRBJ2-3, with unresolved D. The germline V gene encodes CDR1 MNHNS and CDR2 SASEGT. The V and J ends lost 3 bases and 5 bases respectively, with 3 bases between them. This CDR3 spans 11 amino acids. The CDR3 sequence: CASSERDTQYF. The CDR3 DNA sequence: TGTGCCAGCAGTGAGAGAGATACGCAGTATTTT.

The chain employs TRBV28 and TRBJ1-2, with TRBD1 matching over 7 bases. The junction had 6 bases not matched to a gene; V was cut back by 5 bases and J by 6 bases. The CDR3 length is 13 residues. Looked up from germline, CDR1 is MDHEN and CDR2 is SYDVKM. The CDR3 sequence is CASSETGLDGYTF. CDR3 bases: TGTGCCAGCAGTGAGACAGGGTTGGATGGCTACACCTTC.

The gene calls are TRBV5-1 and TRBJ1-1; the D is unclear. Germline values: CDR1 SGHRS, CDR2 YFSETQ. V was pared by 0 bases and J by 2 bases, with 8 bases between. This CDR3 has 14 amino acids. CDR3 nucleotide sequence: TGCGCCAGCAGCTTGGTTGTGACAAACACTGAAGCTTTCTTT. Translated: CASSLVVTNTEAFF.

V and J are TRBV30 and TRBJ1-2, with 7 positions matching TRBD1. The CDR3 loop spans 11 amino acids. The ends lost 7 bases at V and 8 bases at J; junction bases unmatched: 7. CDR1 is GTSNPN and CDR2 is SVGIG in the germline V gene (reference sequence). Here the CDR3 DNA reads TGTGCCTTCAGACAGGGCTTGGGCTACACCTTC. Encoded protein: CAFRQGLGYTF. The entire variable domain, with the rest obtained from reference TRBV30 and TRBJ1-2, is as follows: SQTIHQWPATLVQPVGSPLSLECTVEGTSNPNLYWYRQAAGRGLQLLFYSVGIGQISSEVPQNLSASRPQDRQFILSSKKLLLSDSGFYLCAFRQGLGYTFGSGTRLTVV.

The chain uses TRBV30 and TRBJ2-2; 10 nucleotides line up with TRBD1. V lost 5 bases, J lost 5 bases, and 5 bases stayed unmatched. The CDR3 length is 14 residues. The germline CDR1 and CDR2 sequences are GTSNPN and SVGIG (reference sequence). CDR3 amino acids: CAWGGQGLTGELFF. The DNA for the CDR3 is TGTGCCTGGGGGGGACAGGGGCTGACCGGGGAGCTGTTTTTT.

The chain couples TRBV5-1 to TRBJ1-1; D is perhaps TRBD1 (6 bases). CDR1 is SGHRS and CDR2 is YFSETQ in the germline V gene. Trimming removed 0 bases at V and 4 bases at J, with 13 bases between. The CDR3 totals 15 residues. DNA for the CDR3: TGCGCCAGCAGCTTGGCCGCACAGGGCGGCACTGAAGCTTTCTTT. It is translated as CASSLAAQGGTEAFF. Complete variable domain (other parts from reference TRBV5-1 and TRBJ1-1): KAGVTQTPRYLIKTRGQQVTLSCSPISGHRSVSWYQQTPGQGLQFLFEYFSETQRNKGNFPGRFSGRQFSNSRSEMNVSTLELGDSALYLCASSLAAQGGTEAFFGQGTRLTVV.

The chain combines TRBV5-1 with TRBJ2-2; TRBD2 matches at 9 bases. Germline CDR1 SGHRS, CDR2 YFSETQ. The CDR3 covers 15 residues. V trimming: 2 bases; J trimming: 4 bases; junction bases outside the gene matches: 3. The CDR3 nucleotides read TGCGCCAGCAGCTTTAGCGGGAGCCCCACCGGGGAGCTGTTTTTT. Its translation is CASSFSGSPTGELFF.

This rearrangement joins TRBV29-1 to TRBJ2-1; D is possibly TRBD2 (6 bases). Between the trimmed V and J ends, which lost 7 bases and 13 bases, there was a span of 26 bases. The germline V gene encodes CDR1 SQVTM and CDR2 ANQGSEA. The CDR3 extends over 14 amino acids. Written as DNA, the CDR3 is TGCAGCGCCCAGGTAGGCGGGGCGGAGGGATTACAGTTCTTC. Its translation is CSAQVGGAEGLQFF.

DNA of the CDR3: TGCAGCGTTGGGGGACAGGGGGCTTACAATGAGCAGTTCTTC. Residues: CSVGGQGAYNEQFF. The chain carries TRBV29-1 and TRBJ2-1; TRBD1 agrees at 12 bases. This CDR3 is 14 amino acids long. V was clipped by 4 bases and J by 4 bases; unmatched bases: 2. The germline CDR1 and CDR2 sequences are SQVTM and ANQGSEA.

The rearrangement links TRBV6-1 to TRBJ2-1; TRBD2 matches 10 bases. The CDR3 sequence is 15 residues long. CDR1 MNHNS and CDR2 SASEGT come from the germline V gene. The V and J ends lost 0 bases and 5 bases, in that order; junction bases with no gene match: 1. CDR3 DNA sequence: TGTGCCAGCAGTGAAGCAGCGGGAGGGCACAATGAGCAGTTCTTC. This encodes CASSEAAGGHNEQFF.

A note on this clone: An end of the junction does not agree with germline; a read error may underlie this. The chain recombines TRBV7-7 with TRBJ2-3, with unresolved D. The CDR3 extends over 14 amino acids. Germline V CDR1 and CDR2: SSHAT, FNYEAQ (reference sequence). CDR3 DNA: TGTGCTAGCAGCCCCTCCGGTCCCACAGATACGCAGTATTTT. As protein: CASSPSGPTDTQYF. Full variable domain (remainder filled in from reference TRBV7-7 and TRBJ2-3): GAGVSQSPRYKVTKRGQDVTLRCDPISSHATLYWYQQALGQGPEFLTYFNYEAQPDKSGLPSDRFSAERPEGSISTLTIQRTEQRDSAMYRCASSPSGPTDTQYFGPGTRLTVL.

The chain couples TRBV6-5 to TRBJ1-2, with 9 bases that match TRBD1. This CDR3 comprises 15 residues. Germline V gene lookup returns CDR1 MNHEY and CDR2 SVGAGI. The ends lost 6 bases at V and 4 bases at J; junction bases unmatched: 9. CDR3 in DNA: TGTGCCAGCAGACCGGACAGGGGAACTTCCTATGGCTACACCTTC. This translates into CASRPDRGTSYGYTF.

Comments on this clone: Its ends do not fully match the called genes, so a read error is possible. The genes are TRBV19 and TRBJ1-2, with D possibly being TRBD1 (5 bases). The CDR3 runs 12 residues. The germline V gene has CDR1 LNHDA and CDR2 SQIVND (reference sequence). The CDR3 DNA is TGTGCCAGTAGTCAATCCAGGAGGGGCTACGCCTTC. This sequence encodes CASSQSRRGYAF.